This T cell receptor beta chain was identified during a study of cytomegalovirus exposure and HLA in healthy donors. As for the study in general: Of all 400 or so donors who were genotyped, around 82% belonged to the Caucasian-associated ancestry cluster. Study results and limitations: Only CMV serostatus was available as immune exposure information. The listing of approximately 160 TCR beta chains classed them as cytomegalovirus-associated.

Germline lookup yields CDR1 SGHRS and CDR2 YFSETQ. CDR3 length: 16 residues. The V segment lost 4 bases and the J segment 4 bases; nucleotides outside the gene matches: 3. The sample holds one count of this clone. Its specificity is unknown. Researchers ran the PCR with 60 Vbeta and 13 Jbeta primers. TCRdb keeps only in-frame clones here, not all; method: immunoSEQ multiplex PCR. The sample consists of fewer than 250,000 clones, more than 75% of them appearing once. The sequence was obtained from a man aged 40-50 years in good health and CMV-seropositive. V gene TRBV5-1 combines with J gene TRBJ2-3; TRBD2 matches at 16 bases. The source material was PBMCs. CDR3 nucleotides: TGCGCCAGCAGCAGCGGGACTAGCGGGGGGGCAGATACGCAGTATTTT. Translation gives CASSSGTSGGADTQYF. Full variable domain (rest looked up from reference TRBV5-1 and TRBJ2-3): KAGVTQTPRYLIKTRGQQVTLSCSPISGHRSVSWYQQTPGQGLQFLFEYFSETQRNKGNFPGRFSGRQFSNSRSEMNVSTLELGDSALYLCASSSGTSGGADTQYFGPGTRLTVL.